Sequencing of this TCR beta chain was carried out in a study of T cells in Graves' hyperthyroidism and ophthalmopathy. Study-wide findings and caveats: Clonotypes that were expanded in thyroid above 0.001 mostly appeared in blood too.

The CDR3 regions of TCR beta were amplified from RNA transcripts. First-round RT-PCR targeting the TCR CDR3 was performed with the HTBI primer set. TCRdb reprocessed the multiplex PCR reads via MiXCR and lists one record per CDR3 protein. The sample holds hundreds of thousands of distinct CDR3 sequences, 12% to 15% seen once. These patients, aged 18 to 65, had recently diagnosed hyperthyroidism lasting under 2 months. There are a few counts of this clonotype. Antigen unknown. This CDR3 spans 14 amino acids. V lost 10 bases and J 0 bases, leaving 13 bases between the germline ends. Germline lookup yields CDR1 LNHDA and CDR2 SQIVND (reference sequence).

The sequenced sample was blood. The rearrangement links TRBV19 to TRBJ1-3; a possible D gene is TRBD1 (5 bases). The receptor was derived from a woman aged 18-30 years with Graves' hyperthyroidism. The CDR3 here is CATLGDLSGNTIYF. CDR3 sequence (DNA): TGTGCCACCCTAGGGGACCTCTCTGGAAACACCATATATTTT.